This note documents a single T cell receptor (beta chain) sequence. This receptor's antigen is unknown. No qualities accompany the bases; no much larger clone lies one base away. The treatment or condition label corresponds to: in vitro stimulation with specific CMV peptide epitopes to enrich CMV-specific T cells. Sequenced on an Illumina HiSeq 1500. TCRdb itself trimmed the public reads at Q25 with fastp, ran MiXCR and retained productive beta chains. Identical CDR3 protein sequences are pooled into one entry, listed with their most common genes and DNA. In all, the sample holds hundreds of thousands of distinct CDR3 sequences, and 32% of those were seen once. Jointly, the top ten make up over 10% of the sample. This sample was included in a study of T cell repertoires in cytomegalovirus infection (dated by TCRdb to the late 2010s). Background for the entire study: Recently identified HLA-C-restricted CMV epitopes, whose presentation resists viral immunomodulation, were targeted by peptide stimulations together with well-studied HLA-B-restricted epitopes. The HLA type of each donor mattered for the analysis, because public TCR beta signatures pointed to carriage of CMV infection along with the matching HLA type. The paper's findings and limits, for the study overall: In both this cohort and an independent roughly 350-donor cohort, the cumulative frequency of public TCR beta family members distinguished carriers of CMV infection plus the relevant HLA type. The ex vivo response was dominated by HLA-C-restricted CMV-specific TCR beta clonotypes, and the single most frequent clonotype in two of eight donors was supplied by these HLA-C-restricted clonotypes.

From cysteine to phenylalanine, the CDR3 is 16 amino acids long. The CDR3 DNA has 48 bases and is translated from base 1. Per the germline V gene, LGHNA is the CDR1 and YNFKEQ is the CDR2. At the junction V is shortened by 4 bases and J by 0 bases, with 15 bases in between. This TCR was sampled from a human donor in good health (CMV status not recorded). Some clones in this sample may be carry-over from other donors' samples. The sequence is built from TRBV4-2 and TRBJ1-2; D gene: possibly TRBD1, on 5 matching bases. Here the sequenced sample was cultured CD8+ T cells from PBMCs, taken from culture after CMV antigen stimulation. The CDR3 region: CASSPSWLGANYGYTF. The DNA sequence follows: TGTGCCAGCAGCCCCTCCTGGCTGGGGGCTAACTATGGCTACACCTTC.